Detailed here is one T cell receptor (beta chain). No antigen is known for it. The entry originates in a study of T cell responses to AZD1222 COVID-19 vaccine. Per the germline V gene, CDR1 is LGHDT and CDR2 is YNNKEL (reference sequence). Trimming took off 1 base at V and 3 bases at J, with 18 bases between the two ends. This CDR3 has 17 residues. TCRdb keeps only in-frame clones here, not all; method: immunoSEQ multiplex PCR. The sample lists over 95,000 clones; roughly 90% were seen once. General study findings and limits: Repertoires were sampled only after the peak T cell response. White British ancestry dominated among donors, who included more females, and clonal diversity was possibly underestimated. Regions 160-218 and 743-854 dominated among vaccine-associated CD4 TCRs spanning spike.

The chain couples TRBV3-1 (or the pseudogene TRBV3-2) to TRBJ1-1, with a possible D match to TRBD1 (5 bases). Sequencing was performed on peripheral blood, taken 28 days after the second AZD1222 dose. The clonotype was recovered from an adult who received the AZD1222 COVID-19 vaccine. The CDR3 nucleotides read TGTGCCAGCAGCCAAGCCCGGGAATACAGGTTGGACACTGAAGCTTTCTTT. It encodes CASSQAREYRLDTEAFF.